This T cell receptor (beta chain) is from a study of Graves' ophthalmopathy and Graves' hyperthyroidism. Study details: Pretreatment peripheral blood was obtained at initial diagnosis. Study findings and constraints: Thyroid clonotypes that were expanded above 0.001 frequency mostly also appeared in blood.

CDR3 regions of TCR beta were amplified from RNA transcripts. RT-PCR in the first round used HTBI primers; a second-round multiplex PCR followed. From the multiplex PCR reads, TCRdb called clonotypes with MiXCR, one entry per CDR3 protein. The sample lists 360,000 or so distinct CDR3 sequences, around 18% occurring once. There are many counts of this clonotype. The target antigen is unknown. The CDR3 is 16 residues long. V shed 2 bases, J shed 5 bases, and the junction held 7 bases outside the gene matches. From germline, CDR1 is SGHAT and CDR2 FQNNGV. No donor had other autoimmune disease, uncontrolled infection, pregnancy or lactation. Diagnostic conclusions were grounded in clinical symptoms, serum thyroxine, TRAb, thyroid ultrasound and orbital computed tomography.

What was sequenced was peripheral blood. This receptor was obtained from a woman aged 18 to 35 with Graves' ophthalmopathy. The chain is built from TRBV11-2 and TRBJ1-5; 9 nucleotides agree with TRBD1. The CDR3 DNA is TGTGCCAGCAGCTTAAAACAGGGGGCAGGTGATCAGCCCCAGCATTTT. It codes for CASSLKQGAGDQPQHF.